Following are 14 T cell receptor beta chains from one sample sequenced in a study of T cells in Graves' hyperthyroidism and ophthalmopathy. Amplified TCR beta CDR3 regions derived from RNA transcripts. Researchers ran a first-round RT-PCR on the TCR CDR3 using the HTBI primer set. TCRdb itself ran the multiplex PCR reads through MiXCR, one entry per CDR3 protein. The sample consists of 390,000 or so distinct CDR3 sequences, 14% to 15% of them appearing once. Sequences were obtained from blood. The receptors stem from a man aged 18 to 30 with Graves' ophthalmopathy.

Many counts were recorded for this clonotype. The rearrangement links TRBV6-6 to TRBJ2-1; the D is unclear. This CDR3 comprises 13 residues. Per the germline V gene, CDR1 is MNHNY and CDR2 is SVGAGI (reference sequence). The ends were cut back, 2 bases at V and 9 bases at J, with 11 bases in the middle. CDR3 protein: CASSYHEVGEQFF. The DNA for the CDR3 is TGTGCCAGCAGTTACCACGAAGTGGGTGAGCAGTTCTTC.

This chain uses TRBV3-1 with TRBJ1-4; TRBD1 matches at 12 bases. V lost 0 bases and J lost 7; bases outside the gene matches: 6. CDR1 LGHDT and CDR2 YNNKEL come from the germline V gene (reference sequence). This CDR3 is 17 amino acids long. CDR3 sequence: CASSQESLGQGAEKLFF. CDR3 sequence (DNA): TGTGCCAGCAGCCAAGAAAGCCTGGGACAGGGGGCTGAAAAACTGTTTTTT. The full variable domain, in which reference TRBV3-1 and TRBJ1-4 provide the parts outside the CDR3, is DTAVSQTPKYLVTQMGNDKSIKCEQNLGHDTMYWYKQDSKKFLKIMFSYNNKELIINETVPNRFSPKSPDKAHLNLHINSLELGDSAVYFCASSQESLGQGAEKLFFGSGTQLSVL.

This clonotype was seen ten or more times. The V call is TRBV5-1, the J call TRBJ2-5; TRBD1 matches 7 bases. Germline CDR1 SGHRS, CDR2 YFSETQ. After removal of 6 bases from V and 1 base from J, the junction contained 6 bases not matched to a gene. The CDR3 is made up of 14 amino acids. CDR3 protein: CASKGRGSQETQYF. The CDR3 DNA sequence: TGCGCCAGCAAGGGCAGGGGGTCCCAAGAGACCCAGTACTTC.

At least ten counts were recorded for this clonotype. The J gene is TRBJ1-2, the V gene TRBV20-1, with D possibly TRBD1 on 5 matching bases. Trimming pared 1 base from V and 5 bases from J, leaving 11 bases between. This CDR3 contains 13 residues. Germline values: CDR1 DFQATT, CDR2 SNEGSKA (reference sequence). The CDR3 nucleotides are TGCAGTGCTAGAGTCCCGGGGGTGTATGGCTACACCTTC. Translation: CSARVPGVYGYTF.

At least ten counts were recorded for this clonotype. The CDR3 DNA sequence: TGTGCCATCAGACAGGAATACACTGAAGCTTTCTTT. Protein sequence: CAIRQEYTEAFF. The genes are TRBV10-3 and TRBJ1-1, with D tentatively TRBD1 (5 bases). The germline V and J ends were trimmed by 6 bases and 3 bases, with 8 bases remaining between them. Per germline, CDR1 ENHRY and CDR2 SYGVKD. The CDR3 extends over 12 amino acids.

The chain couples TRBV5-1 to TRBJ2-7; a weak D match, TRBD2 (6 bases). The CDR3 extends over 16 amino acids. Trimming removed 0 bases from V and 3 bases from J, with 16 bases in between. The germline CDR1 and CDR2 sequences are SGHRS and YFSETQ. This chain's CDR3 is CASSLVGSAAGYEQYF. The CDR3 coding sequence is TGCGCCAGCAGCTTGGTCGGGAGCGCCGCGGGCTACGAGCAGTACTTC.

This clonotype was seen many times. The chain joins TRBV10-2 to TRBJ2-3, with 7 bases identical to TRBD1. J lost 3 bases, V lost 4 bases, and 4 bases had no gene match. CDR1 and CDR2 (germline): WSHSY, SAAADI. There are 14 residues in the CDR3. CDR3 sequence: CASSVGTATDTQYF. The CDR3 DNA reads as TGCGCCAGCAGTGTGGGGACAGCAACAGATACGCAGTATTTT.

The rearrangement uses TRBV6-4 and TRBJ2-1; 9 bases map to TRBD1. The germline V gene encodes CDR1 MRHNA and CDR2 SNTAGT. CDR3 length: 13 amino acids. The trim removed 5 bases at V and 10 bases at J, leaving 6 bases unmatched. As DNA, the CDR3 is TGTGCCAGCAGTCGGGACAGGGCCGGGGAGCAGTTCTTC. Its protein product is CASSRDRAGEQFF.

This clonotype was observed at least ten times. The chain carries TRBV11-2 and TRBJ1-1; D is ambiguous. V lost 2 bases, J lost 6 bases, and 7 bases lay in between. The CDR3 is 12 amino acids. CDR1 is SGHAT, CDR2 FQNNGV, per germline. CDR3 DNA sequence: TGTGCCAGCAGCTTATCCGGGGCTGAAGCTTTCTTT. Translated: CASSLSGAEAFF.

The genes are TRBV10-3 and TRBJ2-3; D is unresolved. Germline loops: CDR1 ENHRY, CDR2 SYGVKD. V lost 7 bases and J 4 bases, leaving 18 bases between the germline ends. CDR3 size: 15 residues. The CDR3 DNA sequence: TGTGCCATCACGTCTAAGCCCTCCTCTTCAGATACGCAGTATTTT. It specifies CAITSKPSSSDTQYF.

Ten or more counts support this clonotype. This chain links TRBV18 with TRBJ2-5; D gene ambiguous. V lost 4 bases and J lost 2, with 11 bases in between. There are 14 residues in the CDR3. Germline V gene sequence: CDR1 KGHSH, CDR2 LQKENI. This CDR3 reads CASSLLSFQETQYF. The CDR3 DNA sequence: TGTGCCAGCTCACTCCTATCCTTTCAAGAGACCCAGTACTTC.

This clonotype was seen many times. The chain combines TRBV29-1 with TRBJ1-2; the D gene is possibly TRBD1 (5 bases). The V and J ends lost 7 bases and 4 bases respectively, with 16 bases between them. Germline V CDR1 and CDR2: SQVTM, ANQGSEA. The CDR3 totals 13 residues. CDR3 protein: CSATGDGSYGYTF. Written as DNA, the CDR3 is TGCAGCGCCACAGGTGATGGGTCCTATGGCTACACCTTC.

The chain has TRBV6-4 and TRBJ2-2; TRBD2 agrees at 12 bases. Germline V gene data show CDR1 as MRHNA and CDR2 as SNTAGT. This CDR3 is built from 15 residues. Here the CDR3 reads CAGKATSGSPGELFF. Written as DNA, the CDR3 is TGTGCAGGAAAGGCGACTAGCGGGAGTCCCGGGGAGCTGTTTTTT.

In this sample, this clonotype turned up many times. The V and J genes are TRBV2 and TRBJ1-4; D perhaps matches TRBD1 (6 bases). CDR3 size: 15 residues. Germline CDR1 is SNHLY and CDR2 is FYNNEI. V was cut by 3 bases and J by 8 bases, with 16 bases left in between. The CDR3 protein is CASSDNGGAVEKLFF. As DNA, the CDR3 is TGTGCCAGCAGTGACAACGGGGGCGCAGTAGAAAAACTGTTTTTT.